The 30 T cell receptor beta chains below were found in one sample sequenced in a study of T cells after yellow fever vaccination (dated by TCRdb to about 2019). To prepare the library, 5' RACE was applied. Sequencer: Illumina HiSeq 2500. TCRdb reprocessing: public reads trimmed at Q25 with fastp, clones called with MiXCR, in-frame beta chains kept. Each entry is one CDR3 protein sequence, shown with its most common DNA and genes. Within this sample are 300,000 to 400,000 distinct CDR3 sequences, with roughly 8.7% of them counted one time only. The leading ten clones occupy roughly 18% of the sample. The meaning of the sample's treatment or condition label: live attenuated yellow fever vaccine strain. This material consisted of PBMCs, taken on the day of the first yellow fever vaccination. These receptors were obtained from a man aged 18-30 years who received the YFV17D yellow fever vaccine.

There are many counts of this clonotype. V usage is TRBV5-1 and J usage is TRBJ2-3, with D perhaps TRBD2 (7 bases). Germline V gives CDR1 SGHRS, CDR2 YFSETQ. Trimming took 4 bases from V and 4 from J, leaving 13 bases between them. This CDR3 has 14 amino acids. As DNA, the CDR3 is TGCGCCAGCAGCATGGGGGGGCCGGCAGATACGCAGTATTTT. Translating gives CASSMGGPADTQYF.

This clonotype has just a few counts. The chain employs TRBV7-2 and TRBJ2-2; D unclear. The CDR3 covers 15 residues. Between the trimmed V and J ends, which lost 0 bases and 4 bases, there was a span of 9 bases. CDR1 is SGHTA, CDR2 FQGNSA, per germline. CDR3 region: CASSLARQPTGELFF. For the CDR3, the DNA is TGTGCCAGCAGCTTAGCGCGGCAGCCCACCGGGGAGCTGTTTTTT.

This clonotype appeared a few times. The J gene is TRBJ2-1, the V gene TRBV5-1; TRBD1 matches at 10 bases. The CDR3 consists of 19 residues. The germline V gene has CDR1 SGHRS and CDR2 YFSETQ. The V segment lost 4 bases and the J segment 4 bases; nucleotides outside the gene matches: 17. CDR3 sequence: CASSEVTGGLILRYNEQFF. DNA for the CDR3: TGCGCCAGCAGCGAAGTGACAGGGGGCCTCATTCTTAGGTACAATGAGCAGTTCTTC.

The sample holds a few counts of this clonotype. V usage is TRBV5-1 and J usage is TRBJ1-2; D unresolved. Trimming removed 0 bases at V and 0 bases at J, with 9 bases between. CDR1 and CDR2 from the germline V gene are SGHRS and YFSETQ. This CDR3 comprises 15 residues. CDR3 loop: CASSLEKPTNYGYTF. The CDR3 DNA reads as TGCGCCAGCAGCTTGGAGAAGCCTACTAACTATGGCTACACCTTC. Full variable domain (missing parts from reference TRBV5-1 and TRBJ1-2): KAGVTQTPRYLIKTRGQQVTLSCSPISGHRSVSWYQQTPGQGLQFLFEYFSETQRNKGNFPGRFSGRQFSNSRSEMNVSTLELGDSALYLCASSLEKPTNYGYTFGSGTRLTVV.

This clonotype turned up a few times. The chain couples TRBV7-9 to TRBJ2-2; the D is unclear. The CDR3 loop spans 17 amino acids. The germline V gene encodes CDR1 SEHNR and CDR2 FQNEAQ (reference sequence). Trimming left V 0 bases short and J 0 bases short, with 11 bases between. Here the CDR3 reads CASSLAWQVSNTGELFF. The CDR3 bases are TGTGCCAGCAGCTTAGCATGGCAGGTCTCGAACACCGGGGAGCTGTTTTTT.

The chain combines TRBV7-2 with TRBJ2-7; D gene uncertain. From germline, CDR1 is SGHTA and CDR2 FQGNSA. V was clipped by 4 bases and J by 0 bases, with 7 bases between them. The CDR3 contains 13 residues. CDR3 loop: CASSYGSSYEQYV. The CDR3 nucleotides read TGTGCCAGCAGCTACGGGTCCTCCTACGAGCAGTACGTC.

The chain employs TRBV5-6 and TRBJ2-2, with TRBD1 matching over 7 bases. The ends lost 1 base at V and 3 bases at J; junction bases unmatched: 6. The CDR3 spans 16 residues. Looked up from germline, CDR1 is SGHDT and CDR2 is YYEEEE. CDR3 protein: CASSLTTGFDTGELFF. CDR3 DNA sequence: TGTGCCAGCAGCTTGACGACAGGGTTCGACACCGGGGAGCTGTTTTTT.

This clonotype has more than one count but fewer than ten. The CDR3 reads CASSLPGAGQETQYF. In nucleotides, the CDR3 is TGTGCCAGCAGCTTGCCGGGGGCGGGGCAAGAGACCCAGTACTTC. J is TRBJ2-5 and V is TRBV5-6; D is possibly TRBD1 or TRBD2 (6 bases each). Trimming removed 1 base at V and 2 bases at J, with 12 bases between. The CDR3 totals 15 residues. The germline CDR1 and CDR2 sequences are SGHDT and YYEEEE.

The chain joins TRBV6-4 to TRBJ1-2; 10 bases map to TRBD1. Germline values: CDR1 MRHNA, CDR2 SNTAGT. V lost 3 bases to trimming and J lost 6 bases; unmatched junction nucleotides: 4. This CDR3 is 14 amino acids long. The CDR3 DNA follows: TGTGCCAGCAGTGAGGGACAGGGGACCCATGGCTACACCTTC. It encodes CASSEGQGTHGYTF.

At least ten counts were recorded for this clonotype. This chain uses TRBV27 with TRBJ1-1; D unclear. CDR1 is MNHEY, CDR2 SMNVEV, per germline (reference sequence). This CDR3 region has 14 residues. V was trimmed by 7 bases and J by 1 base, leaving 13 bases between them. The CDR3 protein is CASTLTSANTEAFF. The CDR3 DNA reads TGTGCCAGCACCCTGACGAGTGCGAACACTGAAGCTTTCTTT.

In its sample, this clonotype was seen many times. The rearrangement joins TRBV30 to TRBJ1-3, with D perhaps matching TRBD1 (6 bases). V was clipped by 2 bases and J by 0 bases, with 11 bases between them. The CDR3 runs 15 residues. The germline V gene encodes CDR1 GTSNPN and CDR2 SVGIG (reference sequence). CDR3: CAWSRGAISGNTIYF. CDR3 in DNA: TGTGCCTGGAGTAGGGGGGCCATCTCTGGAAACACCATATATTTT.

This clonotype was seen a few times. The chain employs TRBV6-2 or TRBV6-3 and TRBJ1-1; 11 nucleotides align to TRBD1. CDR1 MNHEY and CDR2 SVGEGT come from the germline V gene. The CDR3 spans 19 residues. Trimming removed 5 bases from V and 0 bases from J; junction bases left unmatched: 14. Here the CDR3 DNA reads TGTGCCAGCAGTCCCACCCCCGGGACAGGGGGATGGATGAACACTGAAGCTTTCTTT. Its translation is CASSPTPGTGGWMNTEAFF.

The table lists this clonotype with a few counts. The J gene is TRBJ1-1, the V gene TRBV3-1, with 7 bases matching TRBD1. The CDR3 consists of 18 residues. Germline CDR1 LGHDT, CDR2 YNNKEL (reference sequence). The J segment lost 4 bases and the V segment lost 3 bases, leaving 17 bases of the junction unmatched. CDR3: CASSQVTGAGSPATEAFF. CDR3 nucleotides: TGTGCCAGCAGCCAGGTAACAGGGGCAGGGTCACCAGCCACTGAAGCTTTCTTT.

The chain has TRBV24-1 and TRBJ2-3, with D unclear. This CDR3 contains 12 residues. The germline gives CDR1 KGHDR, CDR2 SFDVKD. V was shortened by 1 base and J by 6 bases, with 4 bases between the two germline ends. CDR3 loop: CATSDFADTQYF. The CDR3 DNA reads TGTGCCACCAGTGATTTTGCGGATACGCAGTATTTT.

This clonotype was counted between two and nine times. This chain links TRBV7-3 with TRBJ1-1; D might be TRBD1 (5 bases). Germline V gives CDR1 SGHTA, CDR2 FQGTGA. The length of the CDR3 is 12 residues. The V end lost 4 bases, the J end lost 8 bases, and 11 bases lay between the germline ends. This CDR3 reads CASSSGGMEAFF. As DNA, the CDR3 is TGTGCCAGCAGCTCTGGGGGAATGGAAGCTTTCTTT.

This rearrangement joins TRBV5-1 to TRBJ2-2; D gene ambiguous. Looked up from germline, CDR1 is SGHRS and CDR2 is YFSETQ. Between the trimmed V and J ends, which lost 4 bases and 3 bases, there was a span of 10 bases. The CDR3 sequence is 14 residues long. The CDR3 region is CASSREVDTGELFF. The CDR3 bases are TGCGCCAGCAGCCGTGAGGTCGACACCGGGGAGCTGTTTTTT. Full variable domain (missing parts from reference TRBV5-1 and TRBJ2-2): KAGVTQTPRYLIKTRGQQVTLSCSPISGHRSVSWYQQTPGQGLQFLFEYFSETQRNKGNFPGRFSGRQFSNSRSEMNVSTLELGDSALYLCASSREVDTGELFFGEGSRLTVL.

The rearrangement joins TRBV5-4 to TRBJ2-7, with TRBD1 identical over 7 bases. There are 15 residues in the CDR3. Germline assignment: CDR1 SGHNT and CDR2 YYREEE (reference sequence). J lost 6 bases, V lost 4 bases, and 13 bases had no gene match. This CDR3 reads CASSPRQGFVGEQYF. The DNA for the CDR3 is TGTGCCAGCAGCCCCAGACAGGGTTTCGTTGGCGAGCAGTACTTC.

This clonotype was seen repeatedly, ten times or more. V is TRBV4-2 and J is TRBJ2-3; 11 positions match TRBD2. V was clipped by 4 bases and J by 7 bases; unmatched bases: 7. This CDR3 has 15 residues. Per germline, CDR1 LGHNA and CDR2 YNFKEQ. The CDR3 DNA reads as TGTGCCAGCAGCCGGATAGCGGGGGGGCTGAATACGCAGTATTTT. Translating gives CASSRIAGGLNTQYF.

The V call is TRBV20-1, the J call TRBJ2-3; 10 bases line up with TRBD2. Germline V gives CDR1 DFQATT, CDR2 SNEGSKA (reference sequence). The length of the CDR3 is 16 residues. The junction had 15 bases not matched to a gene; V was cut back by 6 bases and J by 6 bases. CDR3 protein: CSASDRRLAGADTQYF. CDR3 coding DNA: TGCAGTGCAAGTGACAGGCGGCTAGCGGGGGCGGATACGCAGTATTTT.

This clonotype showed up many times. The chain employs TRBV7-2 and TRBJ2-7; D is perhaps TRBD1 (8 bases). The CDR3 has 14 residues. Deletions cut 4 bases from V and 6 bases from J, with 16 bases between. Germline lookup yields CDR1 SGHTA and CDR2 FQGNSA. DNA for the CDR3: TGTGCCAGCAGCTACAACAGGGGGGAGGGCGAGCAGTACTTC. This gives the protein CASSYNRGEGEQYF.

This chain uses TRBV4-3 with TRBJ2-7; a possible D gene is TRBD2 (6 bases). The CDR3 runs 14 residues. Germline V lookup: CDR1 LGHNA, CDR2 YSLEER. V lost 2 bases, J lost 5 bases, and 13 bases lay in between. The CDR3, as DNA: TGCGCCAGCAGCCAAAACCCGGGGGTCCACGAGCAGTACTTC. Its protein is CASSQNPGVHEQYF.

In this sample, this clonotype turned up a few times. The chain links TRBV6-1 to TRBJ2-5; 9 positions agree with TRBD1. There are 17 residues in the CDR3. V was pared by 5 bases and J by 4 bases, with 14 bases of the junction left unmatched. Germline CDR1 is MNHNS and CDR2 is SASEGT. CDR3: CASSRATGQGFRETQYF. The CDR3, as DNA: TGTGCCAGCAGTCGAGCGACGGGACAGGGCTTTAGAGAGACCCAGTACTTC.

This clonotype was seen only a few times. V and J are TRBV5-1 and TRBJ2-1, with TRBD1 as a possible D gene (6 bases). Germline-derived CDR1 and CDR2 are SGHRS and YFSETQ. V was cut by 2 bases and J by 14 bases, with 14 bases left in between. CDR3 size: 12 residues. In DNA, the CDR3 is TGCGCCAGCAGCTTAACAGGGTCAGAGGAGTTCTTC. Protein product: CASSLTGSEEFF.

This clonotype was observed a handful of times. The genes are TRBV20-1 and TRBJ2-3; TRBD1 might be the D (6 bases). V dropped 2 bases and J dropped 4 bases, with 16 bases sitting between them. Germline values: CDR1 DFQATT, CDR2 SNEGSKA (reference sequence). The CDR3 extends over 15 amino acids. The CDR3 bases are TGCAGTGCTAGAAATTTCCCACCAGGGGCAGATACGCAGTATTTT. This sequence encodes CSARNFPPGADTQYF.

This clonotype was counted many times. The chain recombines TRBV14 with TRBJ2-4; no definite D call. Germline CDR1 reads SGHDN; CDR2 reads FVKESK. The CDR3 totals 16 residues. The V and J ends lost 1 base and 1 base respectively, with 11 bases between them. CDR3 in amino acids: CASSQAPASAKNIQYF. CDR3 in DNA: TGTGCCAGCAGCCAAGCTCCAGCCTCGGCCAAAAACATTCAGTACTTC.

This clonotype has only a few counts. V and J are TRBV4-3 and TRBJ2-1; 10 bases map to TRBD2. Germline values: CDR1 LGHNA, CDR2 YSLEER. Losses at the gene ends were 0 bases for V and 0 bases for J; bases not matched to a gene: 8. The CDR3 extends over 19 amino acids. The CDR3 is CASSQEWTSGASSYNEQFF. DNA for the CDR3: TGCGCCAGCAGCCAAGAGTGGACTAGCGGTGCCAGCTCCTACAATGAGCAGTTCTTC.

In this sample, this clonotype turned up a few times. The CDR3 DNA reads TGTGCCAGCTCACCACCGAGGGGGTTGGGAGCTTTCTTT. As protein: CASSPPRGLGAFF. V gene TRBV18 combines with J gene TRBJ1-1, with D possibly being TRBD1 (6 bases). The CDR3 has 13 residues. With 0 bases removed from V and 10 bases from J, the gap between germline ends came to 12 bases. The germline V gene has CDR1 KGHSH and CDR2 LQKENI.

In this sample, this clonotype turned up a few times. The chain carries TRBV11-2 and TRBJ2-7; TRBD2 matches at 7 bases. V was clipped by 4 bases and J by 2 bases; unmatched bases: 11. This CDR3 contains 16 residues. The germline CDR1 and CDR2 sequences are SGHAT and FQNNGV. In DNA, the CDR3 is TGTGCCAGCAGCTCCAGTCGGGCTAGCGGCCCCTACGAGCAGTACTTC. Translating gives CASSSSRASGPYEQYF.

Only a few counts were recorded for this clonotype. The CDR3 sequence is CASSLGGRGGETQYF. The CDR3 bases are TGTGCCAGCAGCTTAGGGGGGCGCGGTGGAGAGACCCAGTACTTC. This chain links TRBV7-2 with TRBJ2-5, with D maybe TRBD1 (6 bases). Trimming took off 1 base at V and 4 bases at J, with 13 bases between the two ends. The germline V gene has CDR1 SGHTA and CDR2 FQGNSA. This CDR3 is 15 amino acids long.

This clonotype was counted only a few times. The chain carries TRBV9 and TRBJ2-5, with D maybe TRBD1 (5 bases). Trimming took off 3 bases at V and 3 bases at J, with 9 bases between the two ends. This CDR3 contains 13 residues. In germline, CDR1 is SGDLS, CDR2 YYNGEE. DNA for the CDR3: TGTGCCAGCAGCGCGACACAGGAAGAGACCCAGTACTTC. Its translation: CASSATQEETQYF. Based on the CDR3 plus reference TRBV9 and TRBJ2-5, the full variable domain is DSGVTQTPKHLITATGQRVTLRCSPRSGDLSVYWYQQSLDQGLQFLIQYYNGEERAKGNILERFSAQQFPDLHSELNLSSLELGDSALYFCASSATQEETQYFGPGTRLLVL.